This is a list of T cell receptor beta chains from one sample in a study of cytomegalovirus exposure and HLA in healthy donors. Libraries were prepared by immunoSEQ multiplex PCR; TCRdb keeps only in-frame clonotypes and omits some of them. The table has over 100,000 clones, nearly 70% seen once. Sequencing was done on a sample of PBMCs. The receptors shown here come from a woman in her 70s in good health and CMV-seropositive. Both conserved end residues are part of each CDR3. Each record gives: clone size, V gene, J gene, D gene, CDR3 protein, CDR3 DNA. D genes are given only for firm matches. A row's size may be missing; if present it is once, few, many or a size class.

abundance: NA; v_gene: TRBV6-1; j_gene: TRBJ1-5; d_gene: NA; CDR3aa: CASSERPSGYDSNQPQHF; CDR3nt: TGTGCCAGCAGTGAGAGACCCTCAGGGTACGATAGCAATCAGCCCCAGCATTTT
abundance: NA; v_gene: TRBV4-2; j_gene: TRBJ2-3; d_gene: NA; CDR3aa: CASSQDLAVSTDTQYF; CDR3nt: TGTGCCAGCAGCCAAGATTTAGCGGTTAGCACAGATACGCAGTATTTT
abundance: NA; v_gene: TRBV11-2; j_gene: TRBJ1-2; d_gene: NA; CDR3aa: CASSHGQIYGYTF; CDR3nt: TGTGCCAGCAGCCATGGGCAGATCTATGGCTACACCTTC
abundance: few; v_gene: TRBV5-1; j_gene: TRBJ1-3; d_gene: NA; CDR3aa: CASSLAGGGYGNTIYF; CDR3nt: TGCGCCAGCAGCTTGGCCGGGGGAGGGTATGGAAACACCATATATTTT
abundance: NA; v_gene: TRBV6-5; j_gene: TRBJ2-1; d_gene: NA; CDR3aa: CASIGSDSYNEQFF; CDR3nt: TGTGCCAGCATCGGGAGCGACTCCTACAATGAGCAGTTCTTC
abundance: NA; v_gene: TRBV11-2; j_gene: TRBJ2-1; d_gene: TRBD2; CDR3aa: CASSSLAGGPLVEQFF; CDR3nt: TGTGCCAGCAGCTCCTTAGCGGGGGGCCCCCTTGTTGAGCAGTTCTTC
abundance: NA; v_gene: TRBV30; j_gene: TRBJ1-5; d_gene: TRBD1; CDR3aa: CAWGKQGFEPQHF; CDR3nt: TGTGCCTGGGGTAAACAGGGGTTTGAGCCCCAGCATTTT
abundance: NA; v_gene: TRBV18; j_gene: TRBJ2-1; d_gene: TRBD2; CDR3aa: CASSSLRTSGTYNEQFF; CDR3nt: TGTGCCAGCTCATCGCTTAGGACTAGCGGGACCTACAATGAGCAGTTCTTC
abundance: NA; v_gene: TRBV2; j_gene: TRBJ2-2; d_gene: NA; CDR3aa: CASNRRLRNTGELFF; CDR3nt: TGTGCCAGCAACCGTAGATTGCGGAACACCGGGGAGCTGTTTTTT
abundance: NA; v_gene: TRBV5-1; j_gene: TRBJ2-1; d_gene: TRBD2; CDR3aa: CASSRSGGRDEQFF; CDR3nt: TGCGCCAGCAGCCGTAGCGGGGGGCGGGATGAGCAGTTCTTC
abundance: NA; v_gene: TRBV30; j_gene: TRBJ1-2; d_gene: NA; CDR3aa: CAWNLSPGVASGYTF; CDR3nt: TGTGCCTGGAACCTAAGCCCGGGGGTCGCTAGTGGCTACACCTTC
abundance: NA; v_gene: TRBV6-5; j_gene: TRBJ2-3; d_gene: NA; CDR3aa: CASSRGKITDTQYF; CDR3nt: TGTGCCAGCAGCCGCGGGAAAATCACAGATACGCAGTATTTT
abundance: NA; v_gene: TRBV29-1; j_gene: TRBJ2-1; d_gene: NA; CDR3aa: CSVGAAEQFF; CDR3nt: TGCAGCGTTGGGGCCGCAGAGCAGTTCTTC
abundance: few; v_gene: TRBV10-3; j_gene: TRBJ2-3; d_gene: TRBD2; CDR3aa: CAISGAGTSKTDTQYF; CDR3nt: TGTGCCATCAGTGGGGCCGGGACTAGCAAGACAGATACGCAGTATTTT
abundance: few; v_gene: TRBV10-3; j_gene: TRBJ2-7; d_gene: TRBD2; CDR3aa: CAITRDRGRDEQYF; CDR3nt: TGTGCCATAACCCGGGACCGCGGGAGGGACGAGCAGTACTTC
abundance: NA; v_gene: TRBV2; j_gene: TRBJ1-2; d_gene: TRBD1; CDR3aa: CASRGGGTGAGYTF; CDR3nt: TGTGCCAGCAGAGGGGGAGGGACAGGGGCCGGCTACACCTTC
abundance: NA; v_gene: TRBV19; j_gene: TRBJ1-2; d_gene: TRBD1; CDR3aa: CASSIGLMGQAVYGYTF; CDR3nt: TGTGCCAGTAGTATAGGATTAATGGGACAGGCCGTCTATGGCTACACCTTC
abundance: NA; v_gene: TRBV2; j_gene: TRBJ1-5; d_gene: NA; CDR3aa: CASSSDRNQPQHF; CDR3nt: TGTGCCAGCAGTTCTGACAGGAATCAGCCCCAGCATTTT
abundance: once; v_gene: TRBV6-5; j_gene: TRBJ2-7; d_gene: NA; CDR3aa: CAARGRGGNEQYF; CDR3nt: TGTGCCGCCCGCGGCCGAGGGGGTAACGAGCAGTACTTC
abundance: NA; v_gene: TRBV29-1; j_gene: TRBJ1-2; d_gene: NA; CDR3aa: CSVEDRVGRGYTF; CDR3nt: TGCAGCGTTGAAGATCGGGTGGGTCGGGGCTACACCTTC
abundance: NA; v_gene: TRBV6-6; j_gene: TRBJ1-1; d_gene: NA; CDR3aa: CASSSAGNTEAFF; CDR3nt: TGTGCCAGCAGTTCCGCAGGGAACACTGAAGCTTTCTTT
abundance: NA; v_gene: TRBV19; j_gene: TRBJ2-1; d_gene: NA; CDR3aa: CATNGGDLRNEQFF; CDR3nt: TGTGCCACCAATGGAGGGGACCTCAGGAATGAGCAGTTCTTC
abundance: NA; v_gene: TRBV27; j_gene: TRBJ2-7; d_gene: NA; CDR3aa: CASRPSGAYEQYF; CDR3nt: TGTGCCAGCAGGCCCTCGGGGGCCTACGAGCAGTACTTC
abundance: NA; v_gene: TRBV25-1; j_gene: TRBJ2-6; d_gene: NA; CDR3aa: CATTRDTGANVLTF; CDR3nt: TGTGCCACCACCAGGGACACTGGGGCCAACGTCCTGACTTTC
abundance: few; v_gene: TRBV30; j_gene: TRBJ2-5; d_gene: TRBD1; CDR3aa: CACLLGTGFETQYF; CDR3nt: TGTGCCTGCCTCTTAGGGACAGGGTTTGAGACCCAGTACTTC
abundance: once; v_gene: TRBV6-5; j_gene: TRBJ2-3; d_gene: TRBD1; CDR3aa: CASIPRDRGTDTQYF; CDR3nt: TGTGCCAGCATTCCCCGGGACAGGGGAACAGATACGCAGTATTTT
abundance: NA; v_gene: TRBV7-8; j_gene: TRBJ1-1; d_gene: NA; CDR3aa: CASSGYRVDTEAFF; CDR3nt: TGTGCCAGCAGCGGCTACAGGGTAGACACTGAAGCTTTCTTT
abundance: NA; v_gene: TRBV19; j_gene: TRBJ2-1; d_gene: NA; CDR3aa: CASSIVAERLHNEQFF; CDR3nt: TGTGCCAGTAGTATAGTGGCGGAGCGCCTCCACAATGAGCAGTTCTTC
abundance: NA; v_gene: TRBV7-2; j_gene: TRBJ2-5; d_gene: NA; CDR3aa: CASSRDLQETQYF; CDR3nt: TGTGCCAGCAGCCGGGACTTACAAGAGACCCAGTACTTC
abundance: NA; v_gene: TRBV19; j_gene: TRBJ2-7; d_gene: NA; CDR3aa: CASSIRGSTYEQYF; CDR3nt: TGTGCCAGTAGTATCCGGGGTAGTACCTACGAGCAGTACTTC
abundance: NA; v_gene: TRBV6-1; j_gene: TRBJ2-7; d_gene: NA; CDR3aa: CASSEVDTYEQYF; CDR3nt: TGTGCCAGCAGTGAAGTGGACACGTACGAGCAGTACTTC
abundance: NA; v_gene: TRBV6-5; j_gene: TRBJ1-1; d_gene: NA; CDR3aa: CASSGQGPTEAFF; CDR3nt: TGTGCCAGCAGTGGCCAGGGGCCCACTGAAGCTTTCTTT
abundance: NA; v_gene: TRBV5-1; j_gene: TRBJ1-1; d_gene: NA; CDR3aa: CASSLGHPARDTEAFF; CDR3nt: TGCGCCAGCAGCTTGGGACATCCGGCGAGGGACACTGAAGCTTTCTTT
abundance: NA; v_gene: TRBV29-1; j_gene: TRBJ1-2; d_gene: NA; CDR3aa: CSVLQDISYGYTF; CDR3nt: TGCAGCGTCCTACAGGATATTAGCTATGGCTACACCTTC
abundance: few; v_gene: TRBV19; j_gene: TRBJ2-1; d_gene: TRBD2; CDR3aa: CASSTVSGRSYNEQFF; CDR3nt: TGTGCCAGTAGTACCGTTAGCGGGCGCTCCTACAATGAGCAGTTCTTC
abundance: few; v_gene: TRBV5-4; j_gene: TRBJ2-5; d_gene: NA; CDR3aa: CASSLPLRGETQYF; CDR3nt: TGTGCCAGCAGCTTGCCTCTTAGGGGGGAGACCCAGTACTTC
abundance: NA; v_gene: TRBV6-1; j_gene: TRBJ2-3; d_gene: NA; CDR3aa: CASRGISLTQYF; CDR3nt: TGTGCCAGCCGGGGTATCTCCCTAACGCAGTATTTT
abundance: once; v_gene: TRBV5-1; j_gene: TRBJ1-2; d_gene: TRBD1; CDR3aa: CASSLGQGANYGYTF; CDR3nt: TGCGCCAGCAGCTTGGGGCAGGGGGCCAACTATGGCTACACCTTC
abundance: once; v_gene: TRBV5-6; j_gene: TRBJ2-7; d_gene: TRBD1; CDR3aa: CASSLDPGTGINEQYF; CDR3nt: TGTGCCAGCAGCTTGGATCCCGGGACAGGGATCAACGAGCAGTACTTC
abundance: NA; v_gene: TRBV5-1; j_gene: TRBJ1-1; d_gene: NA; CDR3aa: CASSLDPQLNTEAFF; CDR3nt: TGCGCCAGCAGCTTGGATCCACAGCTGAACACTGAAGCTTTCTTT
abundance: few; v_gene: TRBV4-2; j_gene: TRBJ1-4; d_gene: NA; CDR3aa: CASSPAQDRPNEKLFF; CDR3nt: TGTGCCAGCAGCCCCGCCCAAGACAGACCGAATGAAAAACTGTTTTTT
abundance: NA; v_gene: TRBV6-4; j_gene: TRBJ2-2; d_gene: TRBD1; CDR3aa: CASRGQGYTGELFF; CDR3nt: TGTGCCAGCAGGGGACAGGGGTATACCGGGGAGCTGTTTTTT
abundance: NA; v_gene: TRBV12-5; j_gene: TRBJ2-7; d_gene: NA; CDR3aa: CASGLELIPYEQYF; CDR3nt: TGTGCTAGTGGTTTGGAACTGATCCCCTACGAGCAGTACTTC
abundance: few; v_gene: TRBV5-1; j_gene: TRBJ2-7; d_gene: NA; CDR3aa: CASSLTGYYEQYF; CDR3nt: TGCGCCAGCAGCCTGACGGGGTACTACGAGCAGTACTTC
abundance: NA; v_gene: TRBV14; j_gene: TRBJ2-7; d_gene: TRBD2; CDR3aa: CASRPAGLYEQYF; CDR3nt: TGTGCCAGCAGACCAGCGGGGCTATATGAGCAGTACTTC
abundance: NA; v_gene: TRBV4-2; j_gene: TRBJ2-5; d_gene: TRBD2; CDR3aa: CASSRTSGVQETQYF; CDR3nt: TGTGCCAGCAGCCGGACTAGCGGGGTACAAGAGACCCAGTACTTC
abundance: NA; v_gene: TRBV18; j_gene: TRBJ2-1; d_gene: NA; CDR3aa: CASSRWVEGENEQFF; CDR3nt: TGTGCCAGCTCCCGATGGGTGGAGGGCGAAAATGAGCAGTTCTTC
abundance: NA; v_gene: TRBV30; j_gene: TRBJ1-1; d_gene: NA; CDR3aa: CAWAQGYTEAFF; CDR3nt: TGTGCCTGGGCCCAGGGTTACACTGAAGCTTTCTTT
abundance: NA; v_gene: TRBV10-2; j_gene: TRBJ2-7; d_gene: NA; CDR3aa: CASSESKSGEQYF; CDR3nt: TGCGCCAGCAGTGAGTCGAAATCGGGGGAGCAGTACTTC
abundance: NA; v_gene: TRBV4-3; j_gene: TRBJ1-4; d_gene: TRBD1; CDR3aa: CASSSRTGEVEKLFF; CDR3nt: TGCGCCAGCAGCTCTCGGACAGGGGAGGTGGAAAAACTGTTTTTT
abundance: NA; v_gene: TRBV18; j_gene: TRBJ2-7; d_gene: NA; CDR3aa: CASSPLTDSYEQYF; CDR3nt: TGTGCCAGCTCACCACTTACAGACTCCTACGAGCAGTACTTC
abundance: NA; v_gene: TRBV30; j_gene: TRBJ1-5; d_gene: NA; CDR3aa: CAWSPLAGGVRNQPQHF; CDR3nt: TGTGCCTGGAGTCCGTTGGCGGGAGGCGTGCGCAATCAGCCCCAGCATTTT
abundance: few; v_gene: TRBV30; j_gene: TRBJ1-2; d_gene: NA; CDR3aa: CAWRTGRGIYGYTF; CDR3nt: TGTGCCTGGAGAACAGGGAGAGGGATCTATGGCTACACCTTC
abundance: NA; v_gene: TRBV19; j_gene: TRBJ2-1; d_gene: TRBD1; CDR3aa: CASSRQGTGFEQFF; CDR3nt: TGTGCCAGTAGTCGACAAGGGACAGGGTTTGAGCAGTTCTTC
abundance: NA; v_gene: TRBV7-2; j_gene: TRBJ2-3; d_gene: TRBD1; CDR3aa: CASRPGGSPAQYF; CDR3nt: TGTGCCAGCAGACCAGGGGGTTCTCCCGCCCAGTATTTT